This is a list of T cell receptor beta chains from one sample in a study of blood T cell repertoires in COVID-19. The protocol was immunoSEQ multiplex PCR, while the TCRdb copy is restricted to in-frame clones and leaves out a portion. Here the sample spans 330,000 or so clones, around nine tenths being singletons. The sample comprised PBMCs or T cells enriched from blood (not recorded which). The origin of the receptors is a woman between 25 and 40 years old who had been exposed to COVID-19. Each CDR3 is given without its conserved first and last residue. The order of the fields is V gene, J gene, CDR3 protein.

TRBV6-2/TRBV6-3	TRBJ2-3	ASSLSLGTDTQY
TRBV5-4	TRBJ2-1	ASSSWLSVRGNEQF
TRBV9	TRBJ2-3	ASSGRTSGRTDTQY
TRBV6-1	TRBJ1-3	ASSEALDTIY
TRBV10-2	TRBJ1-5	ASSSQGHQPQH
TRBV19	TRBJ1-2	ASSMQRTGVDGYT
TRBV30	TRBJ1-1	AWSKQVNTEAF
TRBV6-5	TRBJ1-1	ASSPLTEAF
TRBV6-5	TRBJ2-5	ASSYPGLRNQY
TRBV19	TRBJ1-3	ASSISGVAGNTIY
TRBV5-6	TRBJ1-6	ASSETGRSYNSPLH
TRBV19	TRBJ2-1	ASSISRSRQF
TRBV5-1	TRBJ2-5	ASRWAQETQY
TRBV30	TRBJ2-7	AWRADSHGGSYEQY
TRBV7-3	TRBJ2-6	ASSLRAGGSTGANVLT
TRBV28	TRBJ2-2	ASSLYRGRTGELF
TRBV7-3	TRBJ2-1	ASSLNPTGGNEQF
TRBV27	TRBJ1-1	ASSLNRGVSEAF
TRBV28	TRBJ1-2	ASSFLHRVSYGYT
TRBV5-4	TRBJ1-5	ASSLGTGSNQPQH
TRBV7-9	TRBJ2-1	ASSLGITGATYNEQF
TRBV28	TRBJ2-7	AIKPGGELYEQY
TRBV9	TRBJ1-3	ASSTRTGQSGNTIY
TRBV7-9	TRBJ1-5	ASSHGGGQPQH
TRBV4-2	TRBJ2-1	ASSQLLAGGSNEQF
TRBV7-3	TRBJ2-3	ASSLSAGSGTDTQY
TRBV10-3	TRBJ2-3	ATTSGSTDTQY